This T cell receptor (beta chain) was observed in a study of blood T cell repertoires in COVID-19. Study-level information: PBMCs, B-cell-depleted T cells, or T cells provided the cDNA or gDNA that made up the material.

Germline lookup yields CDR1 SGHRS and CDR2 YFSETQ. The CDR3 totals 14 residues. The V end was cut by 0 bases, the J end by 3 bases, with 10 bases between. Original analysis: From reference gene primer amplification, estimates of nucleated cell counts were derived. Some clones are missing from TCRdb's copy, which holds only in-frame ones; the method was immunoSEQ multiplex PCR. V and J calls and clone size are those listed in that table; D and trimming were worked out from the DNA. This sample has about 200,000 clones, with around 84% found just once. The chain employs TRBV5-1 and TRBJ2-7, with D perhaps matching TRBD1 (6 bases). What was sequenced was peripheral blood. This receptor was obtained from a man over 45 with acute or convalescent COVID-19. CDR3 loop: CASSLGQAFYEQYF. CDR3 bases: TGCGCCAGCAGCTTGGGACAGGCGTTCTACGAGCAGTACTTC.